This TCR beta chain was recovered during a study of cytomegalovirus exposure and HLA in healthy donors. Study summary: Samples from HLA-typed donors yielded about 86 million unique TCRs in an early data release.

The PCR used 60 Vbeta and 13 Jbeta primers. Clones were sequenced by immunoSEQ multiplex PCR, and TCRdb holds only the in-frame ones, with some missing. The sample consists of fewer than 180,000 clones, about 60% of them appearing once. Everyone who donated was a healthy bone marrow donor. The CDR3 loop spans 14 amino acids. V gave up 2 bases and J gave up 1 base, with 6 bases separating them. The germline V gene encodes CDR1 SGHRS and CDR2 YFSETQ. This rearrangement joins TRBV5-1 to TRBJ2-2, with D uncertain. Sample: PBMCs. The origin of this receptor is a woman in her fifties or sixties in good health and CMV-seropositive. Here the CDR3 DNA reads TGCGCCAGCAGCTTAGCTCAGAACACCGGGGAGCTGTTTTTT. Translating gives CASSLAQNTGELFF.